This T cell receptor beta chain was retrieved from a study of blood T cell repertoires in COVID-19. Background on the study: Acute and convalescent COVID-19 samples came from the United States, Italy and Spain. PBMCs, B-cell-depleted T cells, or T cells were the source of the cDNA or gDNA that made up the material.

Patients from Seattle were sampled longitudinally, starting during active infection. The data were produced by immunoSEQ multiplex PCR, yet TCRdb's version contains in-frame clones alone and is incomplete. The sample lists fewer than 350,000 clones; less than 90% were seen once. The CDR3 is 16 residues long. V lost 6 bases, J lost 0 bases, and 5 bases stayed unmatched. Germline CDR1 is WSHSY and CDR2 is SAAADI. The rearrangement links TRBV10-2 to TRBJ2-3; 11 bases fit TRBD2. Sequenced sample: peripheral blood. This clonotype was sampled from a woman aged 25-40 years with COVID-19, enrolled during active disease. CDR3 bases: TGCGCCAGCAGGGCTAGCGGGGGGATTAGCACAGATACGCAGTATTTT. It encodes CASRASGGISTDTQYF.